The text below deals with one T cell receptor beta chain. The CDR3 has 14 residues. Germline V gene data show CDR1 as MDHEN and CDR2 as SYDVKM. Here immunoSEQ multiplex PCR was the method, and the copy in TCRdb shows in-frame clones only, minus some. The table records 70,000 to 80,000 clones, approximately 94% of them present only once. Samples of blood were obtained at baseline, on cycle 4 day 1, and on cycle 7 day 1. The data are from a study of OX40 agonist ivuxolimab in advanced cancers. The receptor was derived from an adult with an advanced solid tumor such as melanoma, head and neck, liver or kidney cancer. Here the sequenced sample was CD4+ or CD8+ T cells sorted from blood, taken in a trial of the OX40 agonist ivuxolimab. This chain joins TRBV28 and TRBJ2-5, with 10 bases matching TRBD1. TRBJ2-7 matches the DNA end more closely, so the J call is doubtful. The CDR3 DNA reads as TGTGCCAGCAGTACAGGACAGGGGGCCTACGAGCAGTACTTC. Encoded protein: CASSTGQGAYEQYF.